These 32 T cell receptor beta chains came from one sample sequenced in a study of blood T cell repertoires in COVID-19. The method was immunoSEQ multiplex PCR; TCRdb's version includes in-frame clones alone and lacks a portion of them. The data contain 190,000 or so clones, around 94% of them singletons. Material: peripheral blood. The receptors stem from a man in his thirties or forties with COVID-19, enrolled during active disease.

Only a few counts were recorded for this clone. This chain uses TRBV12-3 or TRBV12-4 with TRBJ1-5; no clear D gene. The CDR3 spans 13 residues. V dropped 7 bases and J dropped 1 base, with 8 bases sitting between them. The CDR3 sequence: CASNGRSNQPQHF. DNA of the CDR3: TGTGCCAGCAACGGGAGAAGCAATCAGCCCCAGCATTTT.

The rearrangement links TRBV4-1 to TRBJ1-2; 8 bases are a match to TRBD1. The ends lost 6 bases at V and 4 bases at J; junction bases unmatched: 7. The CDR3 consists of 14 residues. CDR1 MGHRA and CDR2 YSYEKL come from the germline V gene. The CDR3 DNA reads as TGCGCCAGCAGAGGGACAGGCGGACCCTATGGCTACACCTTC. This translates into CASRGTGGPYGYTF.

This sequence joins TRBV2 and TRBJ1-1; the D is unclear. Germline loops: CDR1 SNHLY, CDR2 FYNNEI. The CDR3 runs 14 residues. Trimming removed 7 bases at V and 2 bases at J, with 14 bases between. The CDR3, as DNA: TGTGCCAGCACCCCGACGGAGATTAACACTGAAGCTTTCTTT. This gives the protein CASTPTEINTEAFF. The whole variable domain, filled in from reference TRBV2 and TRBJ1-1, reads EPEVTQTPSHQVTQMGQEVILRCVPISNHLYFYWYRQILGQKVEFLVSFYNNEISEKSEIFDDQFSVERPDGSNFTLKIRSTKLEDSAMYFCASTPTEINTEAFFGQGTRLTVV.

The gene calls are TRBV19 and TRBJ1-1; 11 bases are shared with TRBD1. CDR1 and CDR2 (germline): LNHDA, SQIVND (reference sequence). J gave up 7 bases and V 6 bases, and 7 bases lay outside the gene matches. This CDR3 spans 14 amino acids. Here the CDR3 DNA reads TGTGCCAGTAGAAAAAGCGGGACAGGGGGTGAAGCTTTCTTT. It translates to CASRKSGTGGEAFF.

The rearrangement joins TRBV19 to TRBJ1-2; D may be TRBD1 (6 bases). CDR1 and CDR2 (germline): LNHDA, SQIVND (reference sequence). This CDR3 has 15 residues. Trimming stripped 4 bases from V and 7 bases from J, with 19 bases between. Here the CDR3 reads CASSTPLAGAGGYTF. The CDR3 coding sequence is TGTGCCAGTAGTACTCCATTAGCGGGGGCCGGTGGCTACACCTTC.

The chain is built from TRBV5-6 and TRBJ1-5; the D gene is possibly TRBD1 (5 bases). CDR3 size: 19 residues. Trimming removed 2 bases from V and 0 bases from J, with 21 bases in between. Looked up from germline, CDR1 is SGHDT and CDR2 is YYEEEE. CDR3 sequence reads: CASSFRGNRQFYSNQPQHF. CDR3 nucleotides: TGTGCCAGCAGCTTTCGCGGTAACAGGCAATTTTATAGCAATCAGCCCCAGCATTTT.

The V gene is TRBV18, the J gene TRBJ2-3, with TRBD2 matching over 8 bases. Germline V gene data show CDR1 as KGHSH and CDR2 as LQKENI. The junction had 19 bases not matched to a gene; V was cut back by 3 bases and J by 5 bases. This CDR3 spans 19 amino acids. CDR3 bases: TGTGCCAGCTCACCTTTTGTTGGCAGCGGGAGCCGCGGAGGAGATACGCAGTATTTT. This gives the protein CASSPFVGSGSRGGDTQYF.

V gene TRBV6-5 combines with J gene TRBJ1-4; tentatively, D is TRBD1 (6 bases). CDR3 length: 14 amino acids. Germline CDR1 MNHEY, CDR2 SVGAGI. Trimming removed 4 bases from V and 8 bases from J, with 14 bases in between. For the CDR3, the DNA is TGTGCCAGCAGTTTACAGGGTCCCCAGGAAAAACTGTTTTTT. Translating gives CASSLQGPQEKLFF.

V gene TRBV18 combines with J gene TRBJ1-2, with unresolved D. The CDR3 extends over 14 amino acids. The V gene lost 2 bases and the J gene lost 6 bases, with 13 bases spanning the gap. CDR1 is KGHSH, CDR2 LQKENI, per germline. The CDR3 DNA reads TGTGCCAGCTCACCAAGCCGGGAGGAGGATGGCTACACCTTC. Protein product: CASSPSREEDGYTF.

V and J are TRBV27 and TRBJ2-3, with D unresolved. Germline V gene lookup returns CDR1 MNHEY and CDR2 SMNVEV (reference sequence). V shed 3 bases and J shed 2 bases, with 9 bases lying between them. The CDR3 loop spans 14 amino acids. The DNA of the CDR3 is TGTGCCAGCAGTTTTGGTCGGTACACAGATACGCAGTATTTT. Translating gives CASSFGRYTDTQYF.

V and J are TRBV18 and TRBJ2-5; TRBD2 matches 11 bases. There are 15 residues in the CDR3. V dropped 4 bases and J dropped 2; count of bases not matched to a gene: 3. CDR1 and CDR2 (germline): KGHSH, LQKENI. The CDR3 coding sequence is TGTGCCAGCTCACTAGCGGGGGGGCCTCAAGAGACCCAGTACTTC. It translates to CASSLAGGPQETQYF.

The chain is built from TRBV5-4 and TRBJ1-2; 9 nucleotides agree with TRBD1. The V gene end was trimmed by 2 bases and the J gene end by 0 bases; junction bases not matched to a gene: 2. The CDR3 has 15 amino acids. Germline-derived CDR1 and CDR2 are SGHNT and YYREEE (reference sequence). In DNA form, the CDR3 reads TGTGCCAGCAGCTTTACAGGGGGCACTAACTATGGCTACACCTTC. It specifies CASSFTGGTNYGYTF.

The CDR3 sequence: CASSTRGSNQPQHF. The CDR3 DNA follows: TGTGCCAGCAGTACAAGGGGAAGCAATCAGCCCCAGCATTTT. This chain links TRBV6-5 with TRBJ1-5; perhaps TRBD1 as D (5 bases). Germline assignment: CDR1 MNHEY and CDR2 SVGAGI. Trimming removed 5 bases from V and 1 base from J, with 9 bases in between. The CDR3 sequence is 14 residues long.

The chain links TRBV11-3 to TRBJ1-5; no clear D. Germline CDR1 is SGHNT and CDR2 is YENEEA. Trimming cost V 1 base and J 0 bases, with 10 bases left between them. The CDR3 has 16 residues. CDR3 nucleotides: TGTGCCAGCAGCTTAGCCCCCGGAGGTAGCAATCAGCCCCAGCATTTT. Its protein is CASSLAPGGSNQPQHF.

The V call is TRBV30, the J call TRBJ2-5; no definite D call. The V gene's germline CDR1 is GTSNPN and CDR2 SVGIG (reference sequence). Trimming took 0 bases from V and 0 from J, leaving 8 bases between them. The CDR3 runs to 14 residues. The CDR3 DNA is TGTGCCTGGAGTGTGCTTCAGTACCAAGAGACCCAGTACTTC. Translating it yields CAWSVLQYQETQYF.

The rearrangement joins TRBV30 to TRBJ1-6, with TRBD1 matching 7 bases. The V and J ends lost 5 bases and 6 bases, in that order; junction bases with no gene match: 4. This CDR3 is built from 13 residues. The germline V gene encodes CDR1 GTSNPN and CDR2 SVGIG (reference sequence). CDR3 in DNA: TGTGCCTGGGATCGGGACAGTAATTCACCCCTCCACTTT. Translated, it gives CAWDRDSNSPLHF.

The V call is TRBV3-1 (or the pseudogene TRBV3-2), the J call TRBJ2-1; 14 bases map to TRBD2. Germline CDR1 LGHDT, CDR2 YNNKEL (reference sequence). This CDR3 is 16 amino acids long. J gave up 8 bases and V 4 bases, and 7 bases lay outside the gene matches. CDR3 sequence: CASSPRLAGGRDEQFF. DNA of the CDR3: TGTGCCAGCAGCCCAAGACTAGCGGGGGGGAGGGATGAGCAGTTCTTC.

The chain has TRBV7-7 and TRBJ2-3; 7 bases align to TRBD2. Trimming took 1 base from V and 2 from J; bases not matched to a gene: 6. The germline V gene has CDR1 SSHAT and CDR2 FNYEAQ (reference sequence). The CDR3 loop spans 16 amino acids. As DNA, the CDR3 is TGTGCCAGCAGCTTAGGGGGGGGGAGAGACACAGATACGCAGTATTTT. Its protein is CASSLGGGRDTDTQYF. The full variable domain, in which reference TRBV7-7 and TRBJ2-3 provide the parts outside the CDR3, is GAGVSQSPRYKVTKRGQDVTLRCDPISSHATLYWYQQALGQGPEFLTYFNYEAQPDKSGLPSDRFSAERPEGSISTLTIQRTEQRDSAMYRCASSLGGGRDTDTQYFGPGTRLTVL.

This chain joins TRBV6-5 and TRBJ1-2, with 7 positions matching TRBD1. The CDR3 contains 15 residues. Trimming at V came to 0 bases and at J to 3 bases, leaving 4 bases not matched to a gene. CDR1 and CDR2 from the germline V gene are MNHEY and SVGAGI. The CDR3 sequence is CASSYSIGQDYGYTF. DNA of the CDR3: TGTGCCAGCAGTTACTCGATAGGACAGGACTATGGCTACACCTTC.

Note on this clone: Other DNA sequences in this sample translate to the same CDR3. The V gene is TRBV3-1 (or the pseudogene TRBV3-2), the J gene TRBJ1-1, with D maybe TRBD1 (6 bases). Germline V CDR1 and CDR2: LGHDT, YNNKEL (reference sequence). CDR3 size: 13 residues. Trimming stripped 1 base from V and 4 bases from J, with 7 bases between. The CDR3: CASSQGGGTEAFF. The CDR3 DNA reads as TGTGCCAGCAGCCAAGGAGGGGGCACTGAAGCTTTCTTT.

J is TRBJ2-2 and V is TRBV7-2; 10 nucleotides align to TRBD2. This CDR3 has 17 amino acids. Germline-derived CDR1 and CDR2 are SGHTA and FQGNSA. With V trimmed by 4 bases and J by 0 bases, 5 bases remained unmatched. The CDR3, as DNA: TGTGCCAGCAGCTCCCGCGGACTAGCGGCGAACACCGGGGAGCTGTTTTTT. Amino acids: CASSSRGLAANTGELFF.

A few counts support this clone. This sequence joins TRBV5-1 and TRBJ1-1; 10 positions match TRBD1. The CDR3 spans 16 residues. V gave up 0 bases and J gave up 1 base; unmatched junction bases: 3. Germline V gives CDR1 SGHRS, CDR2 YFSETQ. The CDR3 loop is CASSLAGTGENTEAFF. For the CDR3, the DNA is TGCGCCAGCAGCTTGGCCGGGACAGGGGAGAACACTGAAGCTTTCTTT.

Concerning this clone: The sample holds other DNA sequences that translate to the same CDR3. The chain couples TRBV2 to TRBJ2-7; D is uncertain. Trimming pared 4 bases from V and 2 bases from J, leaving 3 bases between. The CDR3 runs to 11 residues. CDR1 is SNHLY, CDR2 FYNNEI, per germline. The CDR3 sequence is CASSATYEQYF. The CDR3 DNA sequence: TGTGCCAGCAGTGCTACCTACGAGCAGTACTTC.

The gene calls are TRBV24-1 and TRBJ2-1; TRBD1 might be the D (8 bases). Germline-derived CDR1 and CDR2 are KGHDR and SFDVKD. This CDR3 is 14 amino acids long. V lost 4 bases to trimming and J lost 7 bases, with 13 bases between them. The CDR3 here is CATSDDRGGNEQFF. DNA for the CDR3: TGTGCCACCAGTGACGACAGGGGAGGGAATGAGCAGTTCTTC.

As DNA, the CDR3 is TGTGCCACTAACCAAGGCAGGGGCCACGAGCAGTACTTC. It translates to CATNQGRGHEQYF. The V gene is TRBV19, the J gene TRBJ2-7, with D possibly being TRBD1 (6 bases). CDR3 size: 13 residues. V lost 10 bases and J lost 5, with 18 bases in between. In germline, CDR1 is LNHDA, CDR2 SQIVND (reference sequence). The whole variable domain, remainder taken from reference TRBV19 and TRBJ2-7, is DGGITQSPKYLFRKEGQNVTLSCEQNLNHDAMYWYRQDPGQGLRLIYYSQIVNDFQKGDIAEGYSVSREKKESFPLTVTSAQKNPTAFYLCATNQGRGHEQYFGPGTRLTVT.

This chain joins TRBV9 and TRBJ1-2; 9 bases line up with TRBD1. Germline V lookup: CDR1 SGDLS, CDR2 YYNGEE. There are 15 residues in the CDR3. The V and J ends lost 4 bases and 4 bases, in that order; junction bases with no gene match: 8. CDR3 sequence: CASSTTGTGIYGYTF. The DNA of the CDR3 is TGTGCCAGCAGCACGACCGGGACAGGGATCTATGGCTACACCTTC.

This chain uses TRBV6-6 with TRBJ1-4; 7 positions match TRBD1. With V trimmed by 5 bases and J by 7 bases, 10 bases remained unmatched. From germline, CDR1 is MNHNY and CDR2 SVGAGI (reference sequence). The CDR3 consists of 15 residues. This CDR3 reads CASSGRQGPTEKLFF. CDR3 sequence (DNA): TGTGCCAGCAGTGGACGACAGGGTCCTACTGAAAAACTGTTTTTT.

The V gene is TRBV5-1, the J gene TRBJ1-4; 7 bases are shared with TRBD1. Germline CDR1 SGHRS, CDR2 YFSETQ. The V gene end was trimmed by 0 bases and the J gene end by 5 bases; junction bases not matched to a gene: 1. This CDR3 has 14 amino acids. The CDR3 region has the DNA TGCGCCAGCAGCTTGGCGGACAGGAATGAAAAACTGTTTTTT. This sequence encodes CASSLADRNEKLFF.

The chain is built from TRBV5-1 and TRBJ1-2; 9 bases line up with TRBD1. V shed 4 bases, J shed 4 bases, and the junction held 8 bases outside the gene matches. There are 15 residues in the CDR3. Germline values: CDR1 SGHRS, CDR2 YFSETQ. The CDR3 loop is CASSAGQGPLYGYTF. The CDR3 nucleotides read TGCGCCAGCAGCGCTGGACAGGGGCCCCTCTATGGCTACACCTTC.

This sequence joins TRBV7-9 and TRBJ2-1; D is uncertain. Per germline, CDR1 SEHNR and CDR2 FQNEAQ (reference sequence). The CDR3 loop spans 16 amino acids. Trimming removed 1 base from V and 0 bases from J, with 10 bases in between. CDR3 DNA: TGTGCCAGCAGCTTAGATCTGCTATCCTCCTACAATGAGCAGTTCTTC. Its translation is CASSLDLLSSYNEQFF.

This chain connects TRBV5-6 to TRBJ2-1, with TRBD2 as a possible D gene (7 bases). The CDR3 contains 16 residues. V lost 0 bases, J lost 5 bases, and 15 bases lay in between. Germline V gives CDR1 SGHDT, CDR2 YYEEEE. The CDR3: CASSLVRRGPNNEQFF. The CDR3 DNA follows: TGTGCCAGCAGCTTGGTAAGGCGGGGGCCGAACAATGAGCAGTTCTTC.

The gene calls are TRBV24-1 and TRBJ1-6; D possibly corresponds to TRBD1 (6 bases). This CDR3 is built from 15 residues. Germline values: CDR1 KGHDR, CDR2 SFDVKD. V was clipped by 9 bases and J by 14 bases, with 25 bases between them. CDR3: CATRGLGGRRSALHF. CDR3 DNA sequence: TGTGCCACCCGGGGGCTGGGCGGGAGGCGATCGGCCCTCCACTTT.